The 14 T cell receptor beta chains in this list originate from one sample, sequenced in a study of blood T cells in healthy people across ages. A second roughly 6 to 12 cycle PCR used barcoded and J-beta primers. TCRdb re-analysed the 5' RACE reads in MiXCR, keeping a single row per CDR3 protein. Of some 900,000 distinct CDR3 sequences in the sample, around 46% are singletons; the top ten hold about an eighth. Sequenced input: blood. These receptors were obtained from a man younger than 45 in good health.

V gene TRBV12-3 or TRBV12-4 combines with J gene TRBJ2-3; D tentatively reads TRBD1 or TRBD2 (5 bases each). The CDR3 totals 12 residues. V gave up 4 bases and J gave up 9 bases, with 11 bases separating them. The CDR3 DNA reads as TGTGCCAGCAGTTCCGACCGGGGCACGCAGTATTTT. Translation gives CASSSDRGTQYF.

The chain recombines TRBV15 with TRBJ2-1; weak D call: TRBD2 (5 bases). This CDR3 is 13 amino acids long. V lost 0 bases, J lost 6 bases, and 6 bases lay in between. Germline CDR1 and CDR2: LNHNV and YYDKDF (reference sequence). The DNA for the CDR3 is TGTGCCACCAGCAGAGATAGCGCCAATGAGCAGTTCTTC. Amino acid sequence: CATSRDSANEQFF.

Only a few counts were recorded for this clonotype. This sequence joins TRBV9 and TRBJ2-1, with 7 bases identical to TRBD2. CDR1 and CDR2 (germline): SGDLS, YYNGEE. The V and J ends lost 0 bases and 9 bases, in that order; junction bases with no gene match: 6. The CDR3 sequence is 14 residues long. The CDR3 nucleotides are TGTGCCAGCAGCGTAGCGGGGACTACAAGTGAGCAGTTCTTC. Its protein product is CASSVAGTTSEQFF.

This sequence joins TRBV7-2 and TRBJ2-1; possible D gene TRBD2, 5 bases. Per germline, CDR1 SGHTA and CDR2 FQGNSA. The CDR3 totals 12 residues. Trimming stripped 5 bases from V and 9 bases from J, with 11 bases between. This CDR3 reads CASSERLPEQFF. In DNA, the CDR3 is TGTGCCAGCAGCGAGCGGCTCCCTGAGCAGTTCTTC.

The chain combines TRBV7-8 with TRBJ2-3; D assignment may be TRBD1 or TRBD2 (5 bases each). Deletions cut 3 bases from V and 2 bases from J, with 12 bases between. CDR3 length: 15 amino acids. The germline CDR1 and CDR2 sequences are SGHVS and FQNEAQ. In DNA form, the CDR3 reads TGTGCCAGCAGCTTCGGGACGGGGACCACAGATACGCAGTATTTT. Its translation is CASSFGTGTTDTQYF.

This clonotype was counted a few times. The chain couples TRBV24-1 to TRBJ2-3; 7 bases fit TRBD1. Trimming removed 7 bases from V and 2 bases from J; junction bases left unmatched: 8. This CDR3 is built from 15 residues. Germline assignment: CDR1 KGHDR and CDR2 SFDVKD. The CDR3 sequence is CATSSTGAHTDTQYF. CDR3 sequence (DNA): TGTGCCACCAGCTCCACAGGGGCCCACACAGATACGCAGTATTTT.

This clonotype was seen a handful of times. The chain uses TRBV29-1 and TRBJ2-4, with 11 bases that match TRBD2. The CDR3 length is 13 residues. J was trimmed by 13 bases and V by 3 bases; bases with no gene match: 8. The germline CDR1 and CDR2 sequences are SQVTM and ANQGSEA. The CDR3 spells CSVETSGVGEQYF. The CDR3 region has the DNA TGCAGCGTTGAGACTAGCGGGGTAGGGGAGCAGTACTTC.

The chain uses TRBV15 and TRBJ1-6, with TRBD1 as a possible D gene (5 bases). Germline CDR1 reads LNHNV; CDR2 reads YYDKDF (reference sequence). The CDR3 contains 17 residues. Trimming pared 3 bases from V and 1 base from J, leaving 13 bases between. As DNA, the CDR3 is TGTGCCACCAGCAGCCACCTCGGGGGATCCTATAATTCACCCCTCCACTTT. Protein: CATSSHLGGSYNSPLHF.

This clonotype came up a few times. CDR3 DNA sequence: TGTGCCCACTCGGGACAGGGGGGCTACACCTTC. Protein sequence: CAHSGQGGYTF. This chain joins TRBV30 and TRBJ1-2, with TRBD1 identical over 10 bases. The V gene's germline CDR1 is GTSNPN and CDR2 SVGIG (reference sequence). CDR3 length equals 11 residues. Trimming at V came to 8 bases and at J to 8 bases, leaving 5 bases not matched to a gene.

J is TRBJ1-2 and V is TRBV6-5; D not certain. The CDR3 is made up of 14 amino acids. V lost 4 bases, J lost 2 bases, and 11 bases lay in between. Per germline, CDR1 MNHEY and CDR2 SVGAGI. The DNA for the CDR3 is TGTGCCAGCAGTTCCCCCACAGCGAACTATGGCTACACCTTC. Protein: CASSSPTANYGYTF.

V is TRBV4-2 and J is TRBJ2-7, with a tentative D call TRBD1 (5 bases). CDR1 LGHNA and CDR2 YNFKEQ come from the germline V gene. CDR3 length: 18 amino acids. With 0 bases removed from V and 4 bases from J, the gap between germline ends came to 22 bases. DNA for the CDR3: TGTGCCAGCAGCCAAGATCTCGCCAGGACACAAGTCGGTTACGAGCAGTACTTC. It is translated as CASSQDLARTQVGYEQYF.

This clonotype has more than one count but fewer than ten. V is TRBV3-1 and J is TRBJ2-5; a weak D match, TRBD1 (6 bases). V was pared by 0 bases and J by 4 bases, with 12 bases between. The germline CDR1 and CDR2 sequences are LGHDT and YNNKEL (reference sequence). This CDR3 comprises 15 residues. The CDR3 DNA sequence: TGTGCCAGCAGCCAAGATATGGCCAGGGGAGAGACCCAGTACTTC. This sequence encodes CASSQDMARGETQYF.

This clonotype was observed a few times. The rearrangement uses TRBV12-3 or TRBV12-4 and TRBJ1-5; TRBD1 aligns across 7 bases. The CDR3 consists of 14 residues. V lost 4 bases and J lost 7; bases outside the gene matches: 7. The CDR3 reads CASSYQEGQQPQHF. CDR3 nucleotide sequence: TGTGCCAGCAGTTACCAAGAGGGACAGCAGCCCCAGCATTTT.

DNA of the CDR3: TGCAGTGCTAGAGATAGGCCCCTCAGGGGAGATACGCAGTATTTT. Protein: CSARDRPLRGDTQYF. The chain employs TRBV20-1 and TRBJ2-3; possibly TRBD1 for D (6 bases). The CDR3 extends over 15 amino acids. Germline lookup yields CDR1 DFQATT and CDR2 SNEGSKA (reference sequence). V was shortened by 0 bases and J by 5 bases, with 15 bases between the two germline ends.